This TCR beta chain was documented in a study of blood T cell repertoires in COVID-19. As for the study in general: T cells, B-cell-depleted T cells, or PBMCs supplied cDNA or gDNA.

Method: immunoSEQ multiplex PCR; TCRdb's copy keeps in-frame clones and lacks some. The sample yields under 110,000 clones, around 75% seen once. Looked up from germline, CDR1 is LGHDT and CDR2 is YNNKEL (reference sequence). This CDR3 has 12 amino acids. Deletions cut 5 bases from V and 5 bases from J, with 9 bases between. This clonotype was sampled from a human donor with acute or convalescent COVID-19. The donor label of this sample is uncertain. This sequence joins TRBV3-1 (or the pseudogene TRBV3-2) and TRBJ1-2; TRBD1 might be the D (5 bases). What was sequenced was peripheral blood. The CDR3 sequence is CASSLQEYGYTF. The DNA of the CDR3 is TGTGCCAGCAGCTTACAGGAGTATGGCTACACCTTC.